The source of this TCR beta chain is a study of blood T cell repertoires in COVID-19. Participant ages covered roughly 18 to 90 years across approximately 25 US areas. Cohort placement rested on clinical history that participants reported themselves. Assay: immunoSEQ multiplex PCR; the TCRdb copy retains only in-frame clones and omits some. The sample records 150,000 or so clones, around 90% being singletons. Germline CDR1 LGHNA, CDR2 YSLEER. J lost 5 bases, V lost 0 bases, and 4 bases had no gene match. The CDR3 is 16 residues long. The sample was PBMCs or T cells enriched from blood (not recorded which). The chain has TRBV4-3 and TRBJ2-1; 10 bases are shared with TRBD2. The TCR comes from a woman aged 40 to 55 who had been exposed to COVID-19. In DNA, the CDR3 is TGCGCCAGCAGCCAAGATTGGCTAGCGGGGGACAATGAGCAGTTCTTC. Protein sequence: CASSQDWLAGDNEQFF.